Following are 10 T cell receptor beta chains from one sample sequenced in a study of vaccination effects on CD4 cells after COVID-19. TCRdb's table, derived via immunoSEQ multiplex PCR, lists solely in-frame clones and lacks some. The sample includes fewer than 60,000 clones, approximately 73% seen only once; the top ten take approximately 5.8%. Antigen-specific CD4+ T cells expanded by the ViraFEST assay with viral peptide pools were then sequenced. Scientists isolated CD4+ T cells after an approximately 10-day culture period ended. The person had a PCR-confirmed SARS-CoV-2 infection during March to December 2020. Their target antigens are unknown. Sample: CD4+ T cells from PBMCs cultured with HIV peptides, taken before COVID-19 vaccination. Specified subset: HIV-1 Nef peptide pool negative control/reference culture. The receptors were gathered from a human donor who had a prior SARS-CoV-2 infection.

This sequence joins TRBV19 and TRBJ2-7; D is undetermined. This CDR3 has 14 residues. V lost 3 bases and J lost 0, with 9 bases in between. Germline CDR1 is LNHDA and CDR2 is SQIVND (reference sequence). The CDR3 loop is CASSMRPTSYEQYF. Written as DNA, the CDR3 is TGTGCCAGTAGTATGCGGCCTACCTCCTACGAGCAGTACTTC.

The CDR3 spells CASTLAGLDQPQHF. CDR3 in DNA: TGTGCCAGTACTCTGGCGGGGTTGGATCAGCCCCAGCATTTT. The chain links TRBV19 to TRBJ1-5, with D unresolved. Trimming stripped 7 bases from V and 5 bases from J, with 15 bases between. CDR3 length equals 14 residues. In germline, CDR1 is LNHDA, CDR2 SQIVND (reference sequence).

The chain couples TRBV6-6 to TRBJ1-1; D is ambiguous. CDR1 is MNHNY and CDR2 is SVGAGI in the germline V gene (reference sequence). The CDR3 runs 13 residues. Trimming cost V 2 bases and J 0 bases, with 4 bases left between them. CDR3 sequence: CASSYGMNTEAFF. CDR3 bases: TGTGCCAGCAGTTACGGCATGAACACTGAAGCTTTCTTT.

This rearrangement joins TRBV2 to TRBJ2-1; 10 nucleotides agree with TRBD1. The CDR3 has 15 residues. Looked up from germline, CDR1 is SNHLY and CDR2 is FYNNEI. V shed 6 bases and J 6 bases; nucleotides not matched to a gene: 8. CDR3 loop: CASRPGTGVPNEQFF. In nucleotides, the CDR3 is TGTGCCAGCAGGCCCGGGACAGGGGTTCCCAATGAGCAGTTCTTC.

This clone was recorded a few times. The chain links TRBV7-9 to TRBJ2-1; 7 bases are shared with TRBD2. V was pared by 8 bases and J by 5 bases, with 9 bases of the junction left unmatched. This CDR3 is built from 14 residues. CDR1 is SEHNR and CDR2 is FQNEAQ in the germline V gene (reference sequence). CDR3 sequence: CASQQGTIDNEQFF. The CDR3 DNA sequence: TGTGCCAGCCAGCAAGGGACTATAGACAATGAGCAGTTCTTC.

The chain couples TRBV6-6 to TRBJ2-5; D is ambiguous. The CDR3 extends over 15 amino acids. The V end was cut by 0 bases, the J end by 5 bases, with 13 bases between. Germline V gives CDR1 MNHNY, CDR2 SVGAGI (reference sequence). The CDR3 region is CASSYSSSLGETQYF. CDR3 bases: TGTGCCAGCAGTTACTCTTCCAGCTTGGGGGAGACCCAGTACTTC.

The chain combines TRBV4-1 with TRBJ2-2; D unresolved. Looked up from germline, CDR1 is MGHRA and CDR2 is YSYEKL. The V end lost 3 bases, the J end lost 6 bases, and 11 bases lay between the germline ends. The CDR3 is 14 amino acids. CDR3 DNA: TGCGCCAGCAGCCACCCGGACCGTCCCGGGGAGCTGTTTTTT. Its protein is CASSHPDRPGELFF.

CDR3 residues: CASSPPGLAGNTIYF. In nucleotides, the CDR3 is TGTGCCAGCTCACCCCCAGGGCTGGCTGGAAACACCATATATTTT. The chain links TRBV18 to TRBJ1-3, with D perhaps matching TRBD1 (5 bases). The germline CDR1 and CDR2 sequences are KGHSH and LQKENI. The CDR3 is 15 amino acids. V was shortened by 3 bases and J by 2 bases, with 11 bases between the two germline ends. Supplemented by reference TRBV18 and TRBJ1-3, the full variable domain reads NAGVMQNPRHLVRRRGQEARLRCSPMKGHSHVYWYRQLPEEGLKFMVYLQKENIIDESGMPKERFSAEFPKEGPSILRIQQVVRGDSAAYFCASSPPGLAGNTIYFGEGSWLTVV.

Only one count was recorded for this clone. This rearrangement joins TRBV4-3 to TRBJ1-5; D is uncertain. CDR3 length: 13 amino acids. Per the germline V gene, CDR1 is LGHNA and CDR2 is YSLEER. Trimming pared 0 bases from V and 7 bases from J, leaving 7 bases between. This CDR3 is CASSQESWQPQHF. Written as DNA, the CDR3 is TGCGCCAGCAGCCAAGAATCCTGGCAGCCCCAGCATTTT.

The genes are TRBV18 and TRBJ2-5; D unclear. Germline lookup yields CDR1 KGHSH and CDR2 LQKENI. Trimming took 6 bases from V and 5 from J, leaving 16 bases between them. The CDR3 contains 14 residues. The CDR3 spells CASSHDTVRETQYF. As DNA, the CDR3 is TGTGCCAGCTCCCATGACACTGTGAGGGAGACCCAGTACTTC.